This T cell receptor beta chain was sequenced for a study of regulatory T cells in long-lasting Graves disease. V was clipped by 6 bases and J by 6 bases, with 22 bases between them. The CDR3 extends over 15 amino acids. Germline V gene lookup returns CDR1 DFQATT and CDR2 SNEGSKA (reference sequence). Arm-PCR with iRepertoire HTBI primers amplified the CDR3 regions for these TCR beta libraries. From the multiplex PCR reads, TCRdb called clonotypes with MiXCR, one entry per CDR3 protein. In the table there are roughly 420,000 distinct CDR3 sequences, about a sixth of which are singletons. Many counts were recorded for this clonotype. Specified time point: newly diagnosed GD, antithyroid drugs for less than 3 months. Construction of the TCR library relied on RNA isolated from PBMCs.

V and J are TRBV20-1 and TRBJ2-3; a possible D gene is TRBD1 (6 bases). The sample in question was peripheral blood mononuclear cells (PBMCs), obtained at new diagnosis, from a patient treated with antithyroid drugs. The TCR comes from a female donor with Graves disease. This CDR3 is CSAISTGYVSDTQYF. DNA of the CDR3: TGCAGTGCCATCTCGACAGGATATGTTTCTGATACGCAGTATTTT.